The 18 T cell receptor beta chains below come from one sample, sequenced in a study of T-cell memory formation after mild COVID-19. MiXCR was run by TCRdb on the 5' RACE reads, yielding one entry per CDR3 protein. The repertoire has a few hundred thousand distinct CDR3 sequences, roughly 15% of them found once; the top ten carry less than 30%. Specimen: PBMCs or a T cell subset sorted from them (not recorded which). These receptors were collected from a man younger than 35 who had mild COVID-19 (a few samples of this study predate the infection). Cell type and time point are not known.

V gene TRBV3-1 combines with J gene TRBJ1-2; 9 nucleotides match TRBD1. The CDR3 runs 13 residues. Trimming cost V 6 bases and J 8 bases; bases outside gene matches: 7. Germline V lookup: CDR1 LGHDT, CDR2 YNNKEL (reference sequence). DNA for the CDR3: TGTGCCAGCAGACCTACAGGGGGCTCAGGCTACACCTTC. It specifies CASRPTGGSGYTF.

The rearrangement links TRBV6-2 or TRBV6-3 to TRBJ2-1, with D uncertain. The V end was cut by 1 base, the J end by 8 bases, with 6 bases between. The CDR3 runs to 12 residues. Germline loops: CDR1 MNHEY, CDR2 SVGEGT. The CDR3 sequence is CASSYWGDEQFF. The CDR3, as DNA: TGTGCCAGCAGTTACTGGGGTGATGAGCAGTTCTTC.

The chain is built from TRBV12-3 or TRBV12-4 and TRBJ2-1; 8 positions match TRBD2. Losses at the gene ends were 7 bases for V and 5 bases for J; bases not matched to a gene: 10. The CDR3 spans 15 residues. CDR3 sequence reads: CASIKTGGPDNEQFF. For the CDR3, the DNA is TGTGCCAGCATCAAAACGGGGGGGCCGGACAATGAGCAGTTCTTC.

Only a few counts were recorded for this clonotype. The chain joins TRBV24-1 to TRBJ2-1; 7 bases match TRBD1. The CDR3 is 15 residues long. The J segment lost 2 bases and the V segment lost 4 bases, leaving 4 bases of the junction unmatched. Germline CDR1 KGHDR, CDR2 SFDVKD. The chain's CDR3 is CATSDTGQAYNEQFF. DNA for the CDR3: TGTGCCACCAGTGACACCGGACAGGCCTACAATGAGCAGTTCTTC.

V and J are TRBV9 and TRBJ2-5, with D perhaps TRBD1 (5 bases). Germline lookup yields CDR1 SGDLS and CDR2 YYNGEE. Trimming stripped 0 bases from V and 2 bases from J, with 8 bases between. The CDR3 length is 14 residues. The DNA of the CDR3 is TGTGCCAGCAGCGTAGAGGGGTTTCAAGAGACCCAGTACTTC. This encodes CASSVEGFQETQYF. Variable domain in full (rest from reference TRBV9 and TRBJ2-5): DSGVTQTPKHLITATGQRVTLRCSPRSGDLSVYWYQQSLDQGLQFLIQYYNGEERAKGNILERFSAQQFPDLHSELNLSSLELGDSALYFCASSVEGFQETQYFGPGTRLLVL.

This clonotype has only a few counts. J is TRBJ1-1 and V is TRBV14, with D maybe TRBD1 (6 bases). V shed 0 bases and J shed 11 bases, with 13 bases lying between them. The CDR3 is 13 amino acids. The V gene's germline CDR1 is SGHDN and CDR2 FVKESK. The CDR3 DNA sequence: TGTGCCAGCAGCCAAGATGTACAGGGAAAGGCTTTCTTT. This sequence encodes CASSQDVQGKAFF.

This clonotype was observed a handful of times. V is TRBV28 and J is TRBJ2-3; the match to TRBD1 covers 7 bases. V lost 10 bases, J lost 6 bases, and 7 bases stayed unmatched. This CDR3 is built from 12 residues. The V gene's germline CDR1 is MDHEN and CDR2 SYDVKM. This CDR3 reads CATRQGYDTQYF. Written as DNA, the CDR3 is TGTGCCACCCGACAGGGTTACGATACGCAGTATTTT. The complete variable domain, with remaining parts taken from reference TRBV28 and TRBJ2-3, reads DVKVTQSSRYLVKRTGEKVFLECVQDMDHENMFWYRQDPGLGLRLIYFSYDVKMKEKGDIPEGYSVSREKKERFSLILESASTNQTSMYLCATRQGYDTQYFGPGTRLTVL.

The sample holds a few counts of this clonotype. The rearrangement uses TRBV27 and TRBJ1-5; the D is unclear. Trimming left V 0 bases short and J 7 bases short, with 16 bases between. This CDR3 region has 16 residues. The germline CDR1 and CDR2 sequences are MNHEY and SMNVEV (reference sequence). DNA of the CDR3: TGTGCCAGCAGTTTATCGTTCCCGACAAGTTGGCAGCCCCAGCATTTT. This codes for CASSLSFPTSWQPQHF.

This clonotype was counted a few times. The rearrangement joins TRBV4-1 to TRBJ1-1; no clear D. Trimming cost V 0 bases and J 6 bases, with 8 bases left between them. Germline CDR1 and CDR2: MGHRA and YSYEKL. The CDR3 is made up of 13 amino acids. CDR3 amino acids: CASSQDPGSEAFF. In DNA form, the CDR3 reads TGCGCCAGCAGCCAAGACCCTGGGTCTGAAGCTTTCTTT.

V is TRBV5-1 and J is TRBJ1-6; TRBD1 agrees at 12 bases. The CDR3 length is 18 residues. Germline-derived CDR1 and CDR2 are SGHRS and YFSETQ. With 0 bases clipped from V and 7 bases from J, the junction kept 8 bases outside the gene matches. The CDR3 DNA follows: TGCGCCAGCAGCTTGGGCGGGGGACAGGGGGCTTGGAATTCACCCCTCCACTTT. It is translated as CASSLGGGQGAWNSPLHF.

In this sample, this clonotype turned up a few times. The rearrangement uses TRBV20-1 and TRBJ2-4; no definite D call. Trimming took off 8 bases at V and 0 bases at J, with 8 bases between the two ends. CDR1 and CDR2 (germline): DFQATT, SNEGSKA (reference sequence). The CDR3 is 12 residues long. CDR3 sequence (DNA): TGCAGTCTAGGGCTAGCCAAAAACATTCAGTACTTC. It yields the protein CSLGLAKNIQYF.

This clonotype was detected a few times. The chain uses TRBV2 and TRBJ1-6, with D unclear. The length of the CDR3 is 11 residues. V was pared by 6 bases and J by 5 bases, with 2 bases between. The germline V gene encodes CDR1 SNHLY and CDR2 FYNNEI. This CDR3 is CASRDNSPLHF. CDR3 DNA sequence: TGTGCCAGCAGAGATAATTCACCCCTCCACTTT.

This clonotype has just a few counts. This chain connects TRBV18 to TRBJ2-4; no firm D call. Germline assignment: CDR1 KGHSH and CDR2 LQKENI. Trimming cost V 2 bases and J 4 bases, with 12 bases left between them. The CDR3 sequence is 15 residues long. The CDR3 is CASSPVGRTKNIQYF. The CDR3 bases are TGTGCCAGCTCACCAGTGGGCAGGACGAAAAACATTCAGTACTTC.

The CDR3 bases are TGTGCCAGCAGTTTAAGTCTCAAAAACATTCAGTACTTC. It specifies CASSLSLKNIQYF. The chain carries TRBV28 and TRBJ2-4; D is undetermined. There are 13 residues in the CDR3. Trimming removed 2 bases from V and 3 bases from J, with 5 bases in between. Germline lookup yields CDR1 MDHEN and CDR2 SYDVKM.

This clonotype showed up many times. V usage is TRBV18 and J usage is TRBJ2-3, with D tentatively TRBD2 (7 bases). Germline CDR1 and CDR2: KGHSH and LQKENI. Trimming left V 3 bases short and J 5 bases short, with 18 bases between. This CDR3 region has 16 residues. CDR3 region: CASSPSGRGPQDTQYF. The CDR3 coding sequence is TGTGCCAGCTCACCGTCGGGGCGGGGGCCTCAAGATACGCAGTATTTT.

There are a few counts of this clonotype. The chain uses TRBV10-3 and TRBJ1-5, with a possible D match to TRBD1 (5 bases). Trimming cost V 3 bases and J 6 bases, with 15 bases left between them. Germline V gene data show CDR1 as ENHRY and CDR2 as SYGVKD. The CDR3 runs to 15 residues. The CDR3: CAISEGGQGRQPQHF. CDR3 nucleotides: TGTGCCATCAGTGAAGGTGGGCAGGGACGTCAGCCCCAGCATTTT.

This clonotype was detected ten times or more. V and J are TRBV12-3 or TRBV12-4 and TRBJ2-7; no clear D gene. This CDR3 is 14 amino acids long. Trimming removed 3 bases from V and 3 bases from J, with 12 bases in between. The CDR3 reads CASSFRPLDYEQYF. In DNA, the CDR3 is TGTGCCAGCAGTTTCAGGCCCTTGGACTACGAGCAGTACTTC.

This clonotype was detected many times. The chain has TRBV18 and TRBJ1-2; D might be TRBD1 (6 bases). The CDR3 has 13 amino acids. The V and J ends lost 8 bases and 2 bases respectively, with 12 bases between them. Germline V lookup: CDR1 KGHSH, CDR2 LQKENI. The CDR3 DNA reads TGTGCCAGCAGCCCCACAGGGAACTATGGCTACACCTTC. Its translation: CASSPTGNYGYTF. Looking up the rest from reference TRBV18 and TRBJ1-2 gives the full variable domain: NAGVMQNPRHLVRRRGQEARLRCSPMKGHSHVYWYRQLPEEGLKFMVYLQKENIIDESGMPKERFSAEFPKEGPSILRIQQVVRGDSAAYFCASSPTGNYGYTFGSGTRLTVV.